Listed below are T cell receptor beta chains from one sample, sequenced in a study of prognosis after radiotherapy for stage I lung cancer. TCRdb recomputed calls from the multiplex PCR reads with MiXCR, one row per CDR3 protein. The sample holds about 14,000 distinct CDR3 sequences, less than 45% seen once. Sequenced here: PBMCs, sampled before or after stereotactic body radiation therapy (not recorded which). These receptors were collected from a donor at least 50 years old with non-small cell lung cancer. The CDR3 runs from the conserved cysteine through the conserved F or W. Each record gives: V gene, J gene, D gene, clone size, CDR3 protein, CDR3 DNA. D genes are given only for firm matches. The size entry is marked missing in some rows and otherwise reads once, few, many or a size class.

>TRBV29-1|TRBJ1-2|TRBD1|NA
CSVLGTDLRVGYTF
TGCAGCGTCCTTGGGACAGATTTACGGGTCGGCTACACCTTC
>TRBV5-1|TRBJ2-5|NA|many
CASRDQETQYF
TGTGCCAGCAGGGACCAAGAGACCCAGTACTTC
>TRBV20-1|TRBJ2-7|NA|once
CSAMKGVFNYEQYF
TGCAGTGCTATGAAAGGGGTTTTCAACTACGAGCAGTACTTC
>TRBV20-1|TRBJ2-7|NA|medium-sized
CSASRQGGEQYF
TGCAGTGCTAGTCGGCAGGGAGGAGAGCAGTACTTC
>TRBV2|TRBJ1-2|NA|many
CASRTGIYYGYTF
TGTGCCAGCAGGACAGGAATTTACTATGGCTACACCTTC
>TRBV3-1|TRBJ2-4|TRBD2|many
CASSPGRVGIQYF
TGTGCCAGCAGTCCCGGGAGGGTCGGTATTCAGTACTTC
>TRBV14|TRBJ2-3|NA|many
CASSRQVEGTQYF
TGTGCCAGCAGTCGACAGGTTGAGGGTACGCAGTATTTT
>TRBV6-1|TRBJ1-1|NA|many
CASSEGRTEAFF
TGTGCCAGCAGTGAGGGGCGGACTGAAGCTTTCTTT
>TRBV14|TRBJ2-7|TRBD2|many
CASSQDLLAGDEQYF
TGTGCCAGCAGCCAAGATCTCCTAGCGGGAGACGAGCAGTACTTC
>TRBV11-2|TRBJ1-2|NA|NA
CTSSSAQGYGYTF
TGTACAAGCAGCTCAGCCCAGGGTTATGGCTACACCTTC
>TRBV2|TRBJ2-1|TRBD2|medium-sized
CASSTSGSSVDEQFF
TGTGCCAGCAGCACTAGCGGGAGCAGTGTGGATGAGCAGTTCTTC
>TRBV6-1|TRBJ2-7|TRBD1|NA
CASRKDRDPTYEQYF
TGTGCCAGCAGAAAGGACAGGGACCCAACCTACGAGCAGTACTTC
>TRBV19|TRBJ1-2|NA|NA
CASKWAGAIYGYTF
TGTGCCAGTAAATGGGCAGGGGCCATCTATGGCTACACCTTC
>TRBV6-2/TRBV6-3|TRBJ1-5|NA|NA
CASSEPWQGCQPQHF
TGTGCCAGTAGTGAACCTTGGCAGGGATGTCAGCCCCAGCATTTT
>TRBV5-4|TRBJ1-2|NA|many
CASSVEAGPLGGYTF
TGTGCCAGCAGCGTAGAGGCGGGCCCCCTGGGGGGCTACACCTTC
>TRBV6-1|TRBJ2-7|TRBD1|NA
CSIRRRTGLYEQYF
TGTTCCATCAGACGGCGGACAGGGCTATACGAGCAGTACTTC
>TRBV6-2/TRBV6-3|TRBJ1-1|NA|NA
CASSEVPGMRTEAFF
TGTGCCAGCAGTGAAGTACCTGGGATGAGGACTGAAGCTTTCTTT
>TRBV19|TRBJ2-7|NA|many
CASSKRNNYEQYF
TGTGCCAGTAGTAAAAGGAATAACTACGAGCAGTACTTC
>TRBV4-1|TRBJ2-5|TRBD2|many
CASSHALGLADQETQYF
TGCGCCAGCAGCCATGCCCTGGGACTAGCAGATCAAGAGACCCAGTACTTC
>TRBV24-1|TRBJ1-5|TRBD1|many
CATSDPYSGGQPQHF
TGTGCCACCAGTGATCCTTACTCAGGGGGGCAGCCCCAGCATTTT
>TRBV11-2|TRBJ2-7|NA|many
CASSLLATKSYEQYF
TGTGCCAGCAGCTTACTAGCTACTAAGTCTTACGAGCAGTACTTC
>TRBV5-1|TRBJ2-5|TRBD1|many
CASSATGTGVAGTQYF
TGCGCCAGCAGCGCCACGGGGACAGGGGTTGCGGGGACCCAGTACTTC
>TRBV9|TRBJ1-3|TRBD1|many
CASSRTGGLSGNTIYF
TGTGCCAGCAGCCGGACAGGGGGCCTCTCTGGAAACACCATATATTTT
>TRBV7-8|TRBJ2-2|NA|many
CASSPDANTGELFF
TGTGCCAGCTCCCCGGACGCCAACACCGGGGAGCTGTTTTTT
>TRBV11-2|TRBJ2-7|TRBD1|many
CASRPTGGSYEQYF
TGTGCCAGCAGGCCGACAGGGGGTTCGTACGAGCAGTACTTC
>TRBV19|TRBJ2-3|TRBD2|many
CASSIPGLVRPDTQYF
TGTGCCAGTAGTATACCCGGACTAGTGCGCCCAGATACGCAGTATTTT
>TRBV29-1|TRBJ2-7|NA|many
CSVEDGLAHEQYF
TGCAGCGTTGAAGATGGGCTCGCCCACGAGCAGTACTTC
>TRBV28|TRBJ2-1|TRBD2|many
CASSWTSGTNNEQFF
TGTGCCAGCAGCTGGACTAGCGGCACTAACAATGAGCAGTTCTTC
>TRBV15|TRBJ2-5|TRBD1|many
CATSPGGDRGDQETQYF
TGTGCCACCAGCCCAGGCGGGGACAGGGGGGACCAAGAGACCCAGTACTTC
>TRBV24-1|TRBJ2-5|NA|NA
CATSDYLRGQETKYF
TGTGCCACCAGTGATTACCTGAGGGGCCAAGAGACCAAGTACTTC
>TRBV9|TRBJ2-1|NA|many
CASSVMGEEQFF
TGTGCCAGCAGCGTAATGGGGGAGGAGCAGTTCTTC
>TRBV20-1|TRBJ1-5|TRBD1|many
CSASGLQGVSIQPQHF
TGCAGTGCTAGCGGGCTACAGGGGGTCTCTATTCAGCCCCAGCATTTT
>TRBV6-1|TRBJ2-1|TRBD2|many
CASSEELTSGGRNGQFF
TGTGCCAGCAGTGAAGAGTTGACTAGCGGGGGGCGTAATGGGCAGTTCTTC
>TRBV7-9|TRBJ1-1|NA|many
CASSYGNTEAFF
TGTGCCAGCAGCTATGGGAACACTGAAGCTTTCTTT
>TRBV28|TRBJ2-5|TRBD1|many
CASNYGTVQETQYF
TGTGCCAGCAATTACGGGACAGTCCAAGAGACCCAGTACTTC
>TRBV7-8|TRBJ2-1|TRBD2|NA
CASSFPGLAGVYNEQFF
TGTGCCAGCAGCTTTCCGGGACTAGCGGGGGTCTACAATGAGCAGTTCTTC
>TRBV20-1|TRBJ2-1|TRBD2|many
CSARTSGFYNEQFF
TGCAGTGCTAGGACTAGCGGGTTCTACAATGAGCAGTTCTTC
>TRBV5-1|TRBJ2-3|TRBD2|many
CASSAGLAGITDTQYF
TGCGCCAGCAGCGCGGGACTAGCGGGGATCACAGATACGCAGTATTTT
>TRBV12-3/TRBV12-4|TRBJ1-5|NA|many
CASTPGGSGNQPQHF
TGTGCCAGCACCCCGGGAGGGAGCGGCAATCAGCCCCAGCATTTT